This passage covers 23 T cell receptor beta chains from one sample sequenced in a study of shared clonotypes between healthy human individuals. Assay: immunoSEQ multiplex PCR; the TCRdb copy retains only in-frame clones and omits some. The sample has some 490,000 clones, 60% to 80% seen once. Sequences were obtained from PBMCs. The source is a woman aged 40 to 50 in good health. Some clones in this sample may be carry-over from other donors' samples.

The V gene is TRBV7-6, the J gene TRBJ2-2; D is unresolved. V lost 4 bases to trimming and J lost 6 bases, with 6 bases between them. CDR3 length: 12 residues. Germline-derived CDR1 and CDR2 are SGHVS and FNYEAQ. CDR3 amino acids: CASSYTAGELFF. The CDR3 DNA follows: TGTGCCAGCAGCTATACTGCCGGGGAGCTGTTTTTT.

With respect to this clone: Germline and junction disagree at one end, which may indicate a read error. The J gene is TRBJ2-2, the V gene TRBV27; 13 bases match TRBD2. This CDR3 comprises 17 residues. From germline, CDR1 is MNHEY and CDR2 SMNVEV (reference sequence). For the CDR3, the DNA is TGTGCCAGCAGTCGGACTAGCGGGAGATTGAGCACCGGGGAGCTATTTTTT. Its translation is CASSRTSGRLSTGELFF.

This clone has a handful of counts. This chain joins TRBV30 and TRBJ1-1; a possible D gene is TRBD1 (5 bases). Germline V gene lookup returns CDR1 GTSNPN and CDR2 SVGIG (reference sequence). Deletions cut 3 bases from V and 7 bases from J, with 18 bases between. The length of the CDR3 is 14 residues. Here the CDR3 reads CAWRAPTVMGEAFF. In DNA, the CDR3 is TGTGCCTGGAGAGCCCCGACAGTGATGGGTGAAGCTTTCTTT.

The chain recombines TRBV28 with TRBJ2-7; 11 bases fit TRBD1. Germline trimming cut 6 bases from V and 5 bases from J; bases unmatched to any gene: 9. The CDR3 consists of 15 residues. Germline CDR1 and CDR2: MDHEN and SYDVKM. This chain's CDR3 is CASRPFGTGGHEQYF. In DNA, the CDR3 is TGTGCCAGCAGACCCTTCGGGACAGGGGGTCACGAGCAGTACTTC.

The chain couples TRBV5-1 to TRBJ2-3; D is possibly TRBD1 or TRBD2 (5 bases each). Germline V gives CDR1 SGHRS, CDR2 YFSETQ. The CDR3 spans 15 residues. Trimming removed 4 bases from V and 3 bases from J, with 15 bases in between. The CDR3 region is CASSRDGGQTDTQYF. CDR3 nucleotide sequence: TGCGCCAGCAGCCGAGATGGGGGTCAGACAGATACGCAGTATTTT.

The J gene is TRBJ2-5, the V gene TRBV7-9; D may be TRBD1 (6 bases). Trimming left V 2 bases short and J 5 bases short, with 18 bases between. The germline gives CDR1 SEHNR, CDR2 FQNEAQ (reference sequence). The CDR3 runs to 16 residues. For the CDR3, the DNA is TGTGCCAGCAGCTTATCATTCGATGTTAGGGGGGAGACCCAGTACTTC. Residues: CASSLSFDVRGETQYF.

J is TRBJ1-3 and V is TRBV5-1, with 7 bases aligning to TRBD1. This CDR3 has 16 amino acids. J was trimmed by 0 bases and V by 4 bases; bases with no gene match: 7. CDR1 and CDR2 from the germline V gene are SGHRS and YFSETQ. This CDR3 reads CASSLGQATSGNTIYF. In DNA form, the CDR3 reads TGCGCCAGCAGCCTCGGACAGGCCACCTCTGGAAACACCATATATTTT.

The chain carries TRBV5-1 and TRBJ1-2, with D possibly matching TRBD1 (6 bases). This CDR3 spans 13 amino acids. The germline CDR1 and CDR2 sequences are SGHRS and YFSETQ. V was pared by 5 bases and J by 0 bases, with 8 bases between. The CDR3 reads CASRAGANYGYTF. The CDR3 nucleotides are TGCGCCAGCAGAGCAGGGGCTAACTATGGCTACACCTTC.

The chain couples TRBV4-3 to TRBJ2-3, with 8 bases identical to TRBD2. The V and J ends lost 2 bases and 2 bases, in that order; junction bases with no gene match: 6. This CDR3 has 16 amino acids. CDR1 and CDR2 (germline): LGHNA, YSLEER. The CDR3, as DNA: TGCGCCAGCAGCCAAACAAGCGGGAGCGCCACAGATACGCAGTATTTT. It encodes CASSQTSGSATDTQYF.

The chain recombines TRBV6-1 with TRBJ2-7; 7 bases match TRBD1. The CDR3 sequence is 13 residues long. The J segment lost 2 bases and the V segment lost 10 bases, leaving 8 bases of the junction unmatched. Germline values: CDR1 MNHNS, CDR2 SASEGT. CDR3 loop: CATSLGQPYEQYF. In DNA, the CDR3 is TGTGCCACCTCTCTGGGACAGCCCTACGAGCAGTACTTC.

V usage is TRBV6-6 and J usage is TRBJ1-1; TRBD1 matches at 11 bases. The germline gives CDR1 MNHNY, CDR2 SVGAGI (reference sequence). Trimming cost V 0 bases and J 12 bases; bases outside gene matches: 9. This CDR3 has 15 amino acids. CDR3 sequence: CASSYSPPGQGGTFF. In nucleotides, the CDR3 is TGTGCCAGCAGTTACTCGCCTCCGGGACAGGGGGGGACTTTCTTT.

This clone occurred once. The rearrangement uses TRBV19 and TRBJ1-5; D is ambiguous. Germline V gene data show CDR1 as LNHDA and CDR2 as SQIVND (reference sequence). V was shortened by 1 base and J by 1 base, with 8 bases between the two germline ends. The CDR3 spans 15 residues. CDR3 DNA sequence: TGTGCCAGTAGTATAGGCGCCCAGAGCAATCAGCCCCAGCATTTT. It yields the protein CASSIGAQSNQPQHF.

The V and J genes are TRBV5-1 and TRBJ1-1; the D is unclear. V lost 4 bases to trimming and J lost 11 bases, with 18 bases between them. Germline CDR1 SGHRS, CDR2 YFSETQ. This CDR3 contains 13 residues. The CDR3 nucleotides are TGCGCCAGCAGCCCGGACCGACCCGATGGTGCTTTCTTT. It specifies CASSPDRPDGAFF.

J is TRBJ2-5 and V is TRBV9; 10 nucleotides match TRBD1. CDR1 and CDR2 (germline): SGDLS, YYNGEE. This CDR3 comprises 16 residues. The ends lost 1 base at V and 5 bases at J; junction bases unmatched: 8. The CDR3 DNA is TGTGCCAGCAGCGTACGCGGACAGGGGGGTATGGAGACCCAGTACTTC. This sequence encodes CASSVRGQGGMETQYF.

The chain joins TRBV11-3 to TRBJ2-1; 8 nucleotides align to TRBD2. V trimming: 5 bases; J trimming: 0 bases; junction bases outside the gene matches: 9. CDR1 is SGHNT, CDR2 YENEEA, per germline. The CDR3 extends over 17 amino acids. The CDR3 protein is CASSPTSGGPSYNEQFF. The CDR3 bases are TGTGCCAGCAGCCCTACTAGCGGAGGTCCCTCCTACAATGAGCAGTTCTTC.

This clone has just one count. The chain carries TRBV7-9 and TRBJ2-4; D unresolved. The CDR3 spans 14 residues. The V gene's germline CDR1 is SEHNR and CDR2 FQNEAQ (reference sequence). V was clipped by 1 base and J by 0 bases, with 4 bases between them. CDR3 region: CASSLEVAKNIQYF. CDR3 DNA sequence: TGTGCCAGCAGCTTAGAGGTAGCCAAAAACATTCAGTACTTC.

About this clone itself: Other DNA sequences of this sample code for an identical CDR3. This sequence joins TRBV11-2 and TRBJ2-7; TRBD2 agrees at 13 bases. The CDR3 length is 15 residues. The V gene end was trimmed by 6 bases and the J gene end by 5 bases; junction bases not matched to a gene: 7. Germline loops: CDR1 SGHAT, CDR2 FQNNGV. The CDR3 sequence: CASRSGLAGADEQYF. The DNA for the CDR3 is TGTGCCAGCAGATCAGGACTAGCGGGAGCAGACGAGCAGTACTTC.

The chain joins TRBV6-4 to TRBJ2-2; D possibly matches TRBD1 or TRBD2 (5 bases each). Trimming took 4 bases from V and 4 from J, leaving 10 bases between them. Per germline, CDR1 MRHNA and CDR2 SNTAGT. The CDR3 loop spans 14 amino acids. CDR3 region: CASSVTGPTGELFF. The CDR3 coding sequence is TGTGCCAGCAGTGTAACGGGGCCCACCGGGGAGCTGTTTTTT.

The gene calls are TRBV5-1 and TRBJ2-5; no clear D. CDR3 size: 15 residues. The V gene's germline CDR1 is SGHRS and CDR2 YFSETQ. Deletions cut 4 bases from V and 1 base from J, with 14 bases between. The CDR3 is CASSQSPRGQETQYF. The CDR3 DNA follows: TGCGCCAGCAGCCAGTCTCCGCGCGGCCAAGAGACCCAGTACTTC.

The gene calls are TRBV28 and TRBJ2-7; weak D call: TRBD2 (5 bases). CDR1 and CDR2 from the germline V gene are MDHEN and SYDVKM. V lost 2 bases and J 2 bases, leaving 22 bases between the germline ends. The CDR3 consists of 18 residues. The CDR3 spells CASSLGPDYLVIAYEQYF. The CDR3 DNA reads TGTGCCAGCAGTTTAGGGCCCGACTACTTGGTAATTGCCTACGAGCAGTACTTC.

The J gene is TRBJ2-1, the V gene TRBV5-6; 10 bases line up with TRBD2. The CDR3 is 16 residues long. V lost 2 bases and J lost 7; bases outside the gene matches: 9. Germline V gene data show CDR1 as SGHDT and CDR2 as YYEEEE. CDR3 nucleotide sequence: TGTGCCAGCAGCTTTACCCCTAGCGGGAGCGGGAATGAGCAGTTCTTC. Translated, it gives CASSFTPSGSGNEQFF. Filled out from reference TRBV5-6 and TRBJ2-1, the complete variable domain reads DAGVTQSPTHLIKTRGQQVTLRCSPKSGHDTVSWYQQALGQGPQFIFQYYEEEERQRGNFPDRFSGHQFPNYSSELNVNALLLGDSALYLCASSFTPSGSGNEQFFGPGTRLTVL.

This clone was recorded once. This chain joins TRBV7-2 and TRBJ1-1; 9 nucleotides align to TRBD1. Trimming removed 3 bases from V and 0 bases from J; junction bases left unmatched: 2. CDR3 length: 15 amino acids. CDR1 and CDR2 (germline): SGHTA, FQGNSA. The CDR3 nucleotides read TGTGCCAGCAGCTTGGGACAGGGTCTGAACACTGAAGCTTTCTTT. This gives the protein CASSLGQGLNTEAFF.

The rearrangement uses TRBV10-1 and TRBJ1-1; no clear D gene. The CDR3 covers 14 residues. The V gene lost 11 bases and the J gene lost 0 bases, with 16 bases spanning the gap. CDR1 and CDR2 from the germline V gene are WNHNN and SYGVQD (reference sequence). The CDR3: CAPFIIKLNTEAFF. The CDR3 DNA is TGCGCCCCCTTCATTATTAAGTTGAACACTGAAGCTTTCTTT.